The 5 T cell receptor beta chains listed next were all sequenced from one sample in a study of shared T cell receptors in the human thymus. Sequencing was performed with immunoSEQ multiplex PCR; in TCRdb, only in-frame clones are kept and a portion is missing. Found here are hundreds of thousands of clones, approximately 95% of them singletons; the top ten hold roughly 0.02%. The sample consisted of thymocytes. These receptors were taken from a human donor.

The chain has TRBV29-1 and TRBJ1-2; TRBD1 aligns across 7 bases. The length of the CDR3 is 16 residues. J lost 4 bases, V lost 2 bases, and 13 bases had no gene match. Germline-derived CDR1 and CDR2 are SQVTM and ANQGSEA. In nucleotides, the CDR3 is TGCAGCGTTGAATTGTGCGACAGGGATCACCGCTATGGCTACACCTTC. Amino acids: CSVELCDRDHRYGYTF.

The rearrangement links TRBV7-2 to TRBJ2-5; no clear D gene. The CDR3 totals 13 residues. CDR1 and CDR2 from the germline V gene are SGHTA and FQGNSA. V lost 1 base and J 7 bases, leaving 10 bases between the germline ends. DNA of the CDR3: TGTGCCAGCAGCTTAGAGGCTAAGGTGACCCAGTACTTC. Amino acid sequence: CASSLEAKVTQYF.

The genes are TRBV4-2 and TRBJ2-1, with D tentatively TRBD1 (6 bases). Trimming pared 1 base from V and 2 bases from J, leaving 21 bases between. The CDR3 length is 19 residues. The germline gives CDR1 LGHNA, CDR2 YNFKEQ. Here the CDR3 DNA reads TGTGCCAGCAGCCAAGCTGTAACAGGGAAAGGGGAGCCCTACAATGAGCAGTTCTTC. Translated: CASSQAVTGKGEPYNEQFF.

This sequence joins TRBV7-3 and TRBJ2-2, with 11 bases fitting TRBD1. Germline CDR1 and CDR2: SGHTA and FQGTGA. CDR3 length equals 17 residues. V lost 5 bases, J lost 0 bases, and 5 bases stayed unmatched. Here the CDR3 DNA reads TGTGCCAGCAGCACGCTGGGACAGGGGGCGAACACCGGGGAGCTGTTTTTT. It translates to CASSTLGQGANTGELFF.

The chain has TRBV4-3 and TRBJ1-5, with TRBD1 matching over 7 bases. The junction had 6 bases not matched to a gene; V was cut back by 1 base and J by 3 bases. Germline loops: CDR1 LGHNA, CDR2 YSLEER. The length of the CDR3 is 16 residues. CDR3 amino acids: CASSQVRTGDNQPQHF. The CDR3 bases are TGCGCCAGCAGCCAAGTCCGGACAGGAGACAATCAGCCCCAGCATTTT.